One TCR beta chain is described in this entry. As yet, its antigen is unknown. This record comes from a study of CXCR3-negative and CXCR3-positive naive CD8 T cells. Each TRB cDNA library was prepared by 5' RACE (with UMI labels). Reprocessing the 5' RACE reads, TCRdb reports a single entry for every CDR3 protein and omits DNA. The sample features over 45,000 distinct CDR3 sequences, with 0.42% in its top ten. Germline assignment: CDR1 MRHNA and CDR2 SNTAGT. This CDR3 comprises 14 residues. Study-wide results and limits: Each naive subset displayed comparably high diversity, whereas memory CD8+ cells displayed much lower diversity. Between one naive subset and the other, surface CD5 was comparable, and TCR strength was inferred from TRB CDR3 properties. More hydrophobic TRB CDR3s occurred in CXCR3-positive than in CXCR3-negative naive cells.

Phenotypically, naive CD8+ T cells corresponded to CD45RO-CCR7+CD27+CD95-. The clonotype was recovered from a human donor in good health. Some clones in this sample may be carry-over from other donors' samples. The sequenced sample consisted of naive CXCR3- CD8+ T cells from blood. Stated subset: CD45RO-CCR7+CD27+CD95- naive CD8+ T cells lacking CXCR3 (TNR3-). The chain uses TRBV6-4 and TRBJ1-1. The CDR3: CASSDSWGSTEAFF.